This TCR beta chain appears in the sequencing data of a study of metastatic and nonmetastatic thyroid tumors. Study overall: Malignant thyroid and benign thyroid patients provided blood and tumor or nodule tissue whose repertoires were compared.

As originally analysed: Built for papillary thyroid cancer, a distant-metastasis classifier drew on CDR3 differences across clinicopathological groups. From the PCR reads, TCRdb re-called clones with MiXCR. What appears here as the V and J calls and clone size reflects TCRdb's work, not the paper's. The table includes fewer than 40,000 clones, roughly 50% detected once. Each patient came to thyroid surgery without any prior treatment (of any kind). Trimming took off 7 bases at V and 4 bases at J, with 17 bases between the two ends. In germline, CDR1 is MDHEN, CDR2 SYDVKM. There are 16 residues in the CDR3.

The receptor was derived from a male donor with papillary thyroid cancer or a benign thyroid nodule (not recorded which). Some clones in this sample may be carry-over from other donors' samples. Material for sequencing was tumor tissue. V gene TRBV28 combines with J gene TRBJ1-6, with D possibly TRBD1 on 6 matching bases. CDR3 loop: CASKKMDSAYNSPLHF. The CDR3 nucleotides are TGTGCCAGCAAAAAAATGGACAGCGCTTATAATTCACCCCTCCACTTT.